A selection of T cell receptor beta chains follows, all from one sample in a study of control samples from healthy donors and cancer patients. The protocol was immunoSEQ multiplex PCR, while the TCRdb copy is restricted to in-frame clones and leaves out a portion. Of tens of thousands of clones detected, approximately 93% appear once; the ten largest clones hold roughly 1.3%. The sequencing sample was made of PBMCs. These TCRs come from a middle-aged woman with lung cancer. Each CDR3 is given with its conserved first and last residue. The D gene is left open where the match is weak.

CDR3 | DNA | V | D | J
CATSRTPGTSGDVTDTQYF | TGTGCCACCAGCAGGACCCCCGGGACTAGCGGGGACGTCACAGATACGCAGTATTTT | TRBV15 | TRBD2 | TRBJ2-3
CATSRDQGSLSLGTQYF | TGTGCCACCAGCAGAGATCAGGGCAGCCTGAGCCTGGGGACCCAGTACTTC | TRBV15 | - | TRBJ2-5
CASTLGEGIQSF | TGTGCCAGCACCCTTGGAGAGGGTATCCAAAGCTTC | TRBV28 | - | TRBJ1-2
CASKVTAHYEKLFF | TGTGCCAGCAAAGTAACAGCCCATTATGAAAAACTGTTTTTT | TRBV27 | - | TRBJ1-4
CASSPDPGQALGDF | TGTGCCAGCAGCCCCGATCCTGGACAGGCTCTTGGGGACTTC | TRBV11-2 | TRBD1 | TRBJ2-7
CASSYGQATNEKLFF | TGTGCCAGCAGTTACGGCCAGGCAACTAATGAAAAACTGTTTTTT | TRBV6-5 | - | TRBJ1-4
CASSVGIASDTGELFF | TGTGCCAGCAGCGTAGGAATAGCTTCCGACACCGGGGAGCTGTTTTTT | TRBV9 | - | TRBJ2-2
CASSLIKGSSGNTIYF | TGTGCCAGCAGCTTAATAAAAGGGTCGTCTGGAAACACCATATATTTT | TRBV11-2 | - | TRBJ1-3
CASSTGGKRAEQYF | TGTGCCAGCAGCACCGGGGGAAAAAGAGCCGAGCAGTACTTC | TRBV11-2 | - | TRBJ2-7
CASSLGGLSTEAFF | TGCGCCAGCAGCTTGGGGGGGCTGTCAACTGAAGCTTTCTTT | TRBV5-1 | - | TRBJ1-1
CASSEESGLASTDTQYF | TGTGCCAGCAGTGAAGAATCTGGACTAGCGAGTACAGATACGCAGTATTTT | TRBV2 | TRBD2 | TRBJ2-3
CASSVQGPSYEQYF | TGCGCCAGCAGTGTACAGGGTCCCTCCTACGAGCAGTACTTC | TRBV10-2 | - | TRBJ2-7
CASSEVGREGEQYF | TGTGCCAGCAGTGAAGTGGGCAGGGAAGGCGAGCAGTACTTC | TRBV2 | - | TRBJ2-7
CASSESLGTQETQYF | TGTGCCAGCAGTGAATCCCTTGGCACCCAAGAGACCCAGTACTTC | TRBV6-1 | - | TRBJ2-5
CASGLAGAKNIQYF | TGTGCTAGTGGACTAGCGGGGGCCAAAAACATTCAGTACTTC | TRBV12-5 | TRBD2 | TRBJ2-4
CASSIGLGGWQPQHF | TGTGCCAGTAGTATTGGTTTGGGGGGGTGGCAGCCCCAGCATTTT | TRBV19 | - | TRBJ1-5